This T cell receptor beta chain was profiled in a study of spatial heterogeneity in lung cancer. Every individual TCR cDNA molecule carried its own unique molecular identifier, which allowed correction of PCR and sequencing errors. Each CDR3 protein is one row after TCRdb ran MiXCR on the 5' RACE reads. The profile shows 50,000 to 60,000 distinct CDR3 sequences, around 7.7% of them singletons. This clonotype was counted ten times or more. Germline CDR1 reads SGHTA; CDR2 reads FQGNSA. This CDR3 comprises 13 residues. The V and J ends lost 3 bases and 13 bases respectively, with 16 bases between them. This sample's time point: blood at routine non-recurrence follow-up after resection. The study sequenced unsorted whole RNA from tumor, nontumor lung or frozen PBMC.

V is TRBV7-2 and J is TRBJ2-1, with D perhaps assigned TRBD1 or TRBD2 (5 bases each). The TCR comes from a female donor with early-stage non-small cell lung cancer. Here the sequenced sample was PBMCs, taken at follow-up. CDR3 nucleotide sequence: TGTGCCAGCAGCTTGGGGCTAGCCCAAGCACAGTTCTTC. Its protein is CASSLGLAQAQFF.